This TCR beta chain was documented in a study of blood T cell repertoires in COVID-19. The overall study: COVID-19 samples from acute and convalescent phases originated in the United States, Italy and Spain.

In the study's own analysis: Using reference gene primer amplification, nucleated cell counts were estimated. The method was immunoSEQ multiplex PCR; TCRdb's version includes in-frame clones alone and lacks a portion of them. The V and J calls and clone size were taken over from that table, and D and trimming were inferred from the DNA. The sample consists of some 200,000 clones, 87% of them appearing once. The CDR3 runs to 15 residues. V shed 6 bases and J 3 bases; nucleotides not matched to a gene: 5. The germline V gene has CDR1 SEHNR and CDR2 FQNEAQ (reference sequence). Specimen: peripheral blood. This receptor was taken from a man in his sixties with active or convalescent COVID-19. The V and J genes are TRBV7-9 and TRBJ2-3, with 11 bases lining up with TRBD1. The CDR3 region has the DNA TGTGCCAGCAGATCCGGGACAGGGGGGACAGATACGCAGTATTTT. Translating it yields CASRSGTGGTDTQYF. The full variable domain, completed using reference TRBV7-9 and TRBJ2-3, is DTGVSQNPRHKITKRGQNVTFRCDPISEHNRLYWYRQTLGQGPEFLTYFQNEAQLEKSRLLSDRFSAERPKGSFSTLEIQRTEQGDSAMYLCASRSGTGGTDTQYFGPGTRLTVL.